This T cell receptor beta chain came from a study of cytomegalovirus exposure and HLA in healthy donors. Overall study findings and caveats: Further analysis, carried out later, found HLA-associated TCR beta chains more clonally expanded than equally common other chains. Researchers catalogued approximately 160 TCR beta chains as cytomegalovirus-associated.

Remarks on this clone: Its antigen is as yet unknown.

Use of 60 Vbeta and 13 Jbeta primers characterized the PCR. Assay used: immunoSEQ multiplex PCR; TCRdb lists only in-frame clones, some missing. The sample holds around 150,000 clones; 75% to 90% are singletons and the top ten take roughly 1.9%. The TCR comes from a human donor in good health. The sample comprised PBMCs.

CDR3 sequence (DNA): TGCGCCAGCAGCCTTGGCCTCCCTCTGCCACAGCTCCGGGGCTACACCTTC. Its protein is CASSLGLPLPQLRGYTF. This sequence joins TRBV4-3 and TRBJ1-2; D not resolved. This CDR3 is 17 amino acids long. Per germline, CDR1 LGHNA and CDR2 YSLEER. The V and J ends lost 4 bases and 8 bases respectively, with 26 bases between them.